The rows below give T cell receptor beta chains drawn from one sample of a study of T cells expressing NK-cell markers. No DNA is given; TCRdb re-called the 5' RACE reads and lists each CDR3 protein once. This sample contains about 160,000 distinct CDR3 sequences. What was sequenced was blood T cells: a sorted CD56 or NKG2C T cell subset, CD4+ or CD8+ T cells, or bulk PBMC T cells (not recorded which). The receptors originated from a man aged 18-70 years in good health. CDR3s include the opening cysteine and the closing phenylalanine or tryptophan.

v_gene	len	j_gene	CDR3aa
TRBV6-1	13	TRBJ2-1	CASSPNGNNEQFF
TRBV2	14	TRBJ2-1	CASSVAISYNEQFF
TRBV7-8	15	TRBJ1-1	CASSANQGAYTEAFF
TRBV28	14	TRBJ2-7	CASSFRRILYEQYF
TRBV6-1	15	TRBJ2-7	CASSPSDRLANEQYF
TRBV7-3	13	TRBJ2-3	CASSNQGADTQYF
TRBV5-8	15	TRBJ2-5	CASSLDMVTEETQYF
TRBV28	16	TRBJ2-2	CASSPPHRADTGELFF
TRBV2	14	TRBJ1-1	CASSEAGDYTEAFF
TRBV2	15	TRBJ1-5	CASREHGAANQPQHF
TRBV9	15	TRBJ2-2	CASSAGPQPTGELFF
TRBV3-1	15	TRBJ2-3	CASSQGTSGTDTQYF
TRBV7-3	15	TRBJ1-2	CASSSRRTEFYGYTF
TRBV6-1	15	TRBJ2-1	CASSPRQGIHNEQFF
TRBV19	13	TRBJ1-5	CASSPDLRKPQHF
TRBV28	13	TRBJ1-1	CASSSGGNTEAFF
TRBV5-1	12	TRBJ2-7	CASSWGAYEQYF
TRBV29-1	12	TRBJ1-2	CSVVDQGYGYTF
TRBV10-2	12	TRBJ2-5	CASRALKETQYF
TRBV29-1	13	TRBJ2-2	CSAEGLNTGELFF
TRBV13	16	TRBJ2-5	CASSPRQGATWETQYF
TRBV11-1	15	TRBJ1-1	CASSLVTGLNTEAFF
TRBV25-1	13	TRBJ1-1	CASSEYRAPQAFF
TRBV9	13	TRBJ1-1	CASSVTGSGEAFF
TRBV27	16	TRBJ2-5	CASSPLEGGSEETQYF
TRBV7-6	16	TRBJ2-1	CASSHTGAEKVNEQFF
TRBV6-5	16	TRBJ2-1	CASSYTVTRAYGEQFF
TRBV6-5	16	TRBJ1-6	CASSYLPGQTNSPLHF
TRBV12-3/TRBV12-4	20	TRBJ2-7	CASTPRAGEKVAGGPCEQYF
TRBV6-1	18	TRBJ2-3	CASSATSGGAVSTDTQYF
TRBV9	15	TRBJ2-5	CASSVGQGAKETQYF
TRBV6-4	11	TRBJ1-5	CASSDFQPQHF
TRBV15	14	TRBJ2-1	CATSRANWGNEQFF
TRBV7-9	16	TRBJ2-3	CASSHDAVLSTDTQYF
TRBV9	16	TRBJ2-2	CASSVALPINTGELFF
TRBV2	14	TRBJ2-7	CASSMRYEDYEQYF
TRBV19	15	TRBJ2-2	CASSSRDRDTGELFF